Following are 10 T cell receptor beta chains from one sample sequenced in a study of beta chain features in type 1 diabetes. Points from the study as a whole: Significant though moderate, a shortening of TCRB CDR3s appeared in all four CD4+ subsets of Type 1 diabetes patients.

Their specific antigens are unknown. All of the isolated RNA was reverse transcribed, so expressed TCRB transcripts were sequenced. The assay was immunoSEQ multiplex PCR, and TCRdb's table has in-frame clones only and misses some. The data show 200,000 to 250,000 clones, 16% seen once. What was sequenced was naive CD4+ T cells from blood. The receptors originated from a man younger than 45 with type 1 diabetes.

The chain has TRBV2 and TRBJ2-4, with no clear D. Trimming took 3 bases from V and 8 from J, leaving 2 bases between them. The CDR3 totals 10 residues. Germline V gives CDR1 SNHLY, CDR2 FYNNEI. For the CDR3, the DNA is TGTGCCAGCAGTGAGGACATTCAGTACTTC. Translating gives CASSEDIQYF.

The V call is TRBV7-9, the J call TRBJ1-1; D remains unclear. The CDR3 contains 12 residues. V lost 1 base and J lost 0, with 0 bases in between. Germline V gene sequence: CDR1 SEHNR, CDR2 FQNEAQ (reference sequence). CDR3 loop: CASSLVNTEAFF. The CDR3 nucleotides read TGTGCCAGCAGCTTAGTGAACACTGAAGCTTTCTTT.

V usage is TRBV2 and J usage is TRBJ2-6; D not certain. Per germline, CDR1 SNHLY and CDR2 FYNNEI. The CDR3 contains 13 residues. V was shortened by 8 bases and J by 0 bases, with 5 bases between the two germline ends. The CDR3: CASDRSGANVLTF. The CDR3 nucleotides read TGTGCCAGCGACCGCTCTGGGGCCAACGTCCTGACTTTC.

This clone was picked up one time. This rearrangement joins TRBV6-1 to TRBJ2-6; no definite D call. Germline CDR1 is MNHNS and CDR2 is SASEGT. The CDR3 is 14 amino acids. Trimming stripped 5 bases from V and 2 bases from J, with 7 bases between. The CDR3 sequence is CASSFSAGANVLTF. The CDR3 nucleotides read TGTGCCAGCAGTTTTAGTGCTGGGGCCAACGTCCTGACTTTC.

This clone was seen more than once but under ten times. The chain has TRBV9 and TRBJ2-7; 8 nucleotides align to TRBD1. Germline V CDR1 and CDR2: SGDLS, YYNGEE. This CDR3 has 13 amino acids. The V segment lost 3 bases and the J segment 3 bases; nucleotides outside the gene matches: 2. The CDR3 DNA is TGTGCCAGCAGCGCAGACAGGGGCTACGAGCAGTACTTC. Translated: CASSADRGYEQYF.

The J gene is TRBJ1-5, the V gene TRBV2, with 7 bases matching TRBD1. Trimming removed 4 bases from V and 7 bases from J; junction bases left unmatched: 4. CDR3 length: 13 residues. CDR1 is SNHLY, CDR2 FYNNEI, per germline. Written as DNA, the CDR3 is TGTGCCAGCAGTGGGGGACAGATGCAGCCCCAGCATTTT. Translated, it gives CASSGGQMQPQHF. Full variable domain (remainder filled in from reference TRBV2 and TRBJ1-5): EPEVTQTPSHQVTQMGQEVILRCVPISNHLYFYWYRQILGQKVEFLVSFYNNEISEKSEIFDDQFSVERPDGSNFTLKIRSTKLEDSAMYFCASSGGQMQPQHFGDGTRLSIL.

This clone was seen a few times. The rearrangement joins TRBV5-1 to TRBJ2-7; TRBD2 agrees at 9 bases. The germline V gene encodes CDR1 SGHRS and CDR2 YFSETQ. Unmatched junction bases numbered 4, after V lost 0 bases and J lost 6 bases. The CDR3 runs to 14 residues. The CDR3 DNA reads TGCGCCAGCAGCTTGGTCCTTAGCGGGAGCGAGCAGTACTTC. This gives the protein CASSLVLSGSEQYF.

There are a few counts of this clone. The V and J genes are TRBV30 and TRBJ2-7; 8 bases align to TRBD2. This CDR3 has 15 residues. CDR1 and CDR2 (germline): GTSNPN, SVGIG (reference sequence). J gave up 2 bases and V 3 bases, and 9 bases lay outside the gene matches. The DNA for the CDR3 is TGTGCCTGGAGCCCCCAGCGGGAGCTGACCTACGAGCAGTACTTC. It yields the protein CAWSPQRELTYEQYF.

This sequence joins TRBV7-6 and TRBJ2-1; 7 bases align to TRBD1. This CDR3 contains 12 residues. Per germline, CDR1 SGHVS and CDR2 FNYEAQ. J gave up 13 bases and V 6 bases, and 9 bases lay outside the gene matches. The CDR3 region is CASRLSDREQFF. CDR3 DNA sequence: TGTGCCAGCAGGCTAAGTGACAGGGAACAGTTCTTC.

The chain carries TRBV15 and TRBJ2-5; no reliable D call. Germline V lookup: CDR1 LNHNV, CDR2 YYDKDF (reference sequence). V was trimmed by 1 base and J by 2 bases, leaving 2 bases between them. The CDR3 consists of 12 residues. The CDR3 here is CATSRAQETQYF. In DNA form, the CDR3 reads TGTGCCACCAGCAGAGCTCAAGAGACCCAGTACTTC.